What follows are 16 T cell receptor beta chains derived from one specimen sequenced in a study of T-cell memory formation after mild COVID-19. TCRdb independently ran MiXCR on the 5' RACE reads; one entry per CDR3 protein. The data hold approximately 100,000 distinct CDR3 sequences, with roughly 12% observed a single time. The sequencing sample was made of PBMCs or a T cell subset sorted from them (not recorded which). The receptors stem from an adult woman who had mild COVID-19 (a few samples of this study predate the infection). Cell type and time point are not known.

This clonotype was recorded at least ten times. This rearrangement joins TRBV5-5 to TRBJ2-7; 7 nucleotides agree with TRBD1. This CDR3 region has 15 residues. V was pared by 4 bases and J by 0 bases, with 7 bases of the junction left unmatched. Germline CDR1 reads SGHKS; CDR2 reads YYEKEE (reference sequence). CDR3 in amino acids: CASSLLTGPSYEQYF. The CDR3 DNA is TGTGCCAGCAGCCTACTGACAGGGCCCTCCTACGAGCAGTACTTC.

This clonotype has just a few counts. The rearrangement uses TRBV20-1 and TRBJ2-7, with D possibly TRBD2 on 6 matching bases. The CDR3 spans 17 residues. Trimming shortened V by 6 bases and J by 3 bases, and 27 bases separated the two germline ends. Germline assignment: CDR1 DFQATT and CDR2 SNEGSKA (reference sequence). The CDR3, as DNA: TGCAGTGCCCTGCCCTATGGGGGTGGGACTTCCATCTACGAGCAGTACTTC. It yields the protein CSALPYGGGTSIYEQYF.

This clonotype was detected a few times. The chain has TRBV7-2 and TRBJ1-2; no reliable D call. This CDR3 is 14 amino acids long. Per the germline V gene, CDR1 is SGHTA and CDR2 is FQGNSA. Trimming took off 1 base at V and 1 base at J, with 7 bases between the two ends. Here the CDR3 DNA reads TGTGCCAGCAGCTTAGTGCCTGATAACTATGGCTACACCTTC. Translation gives CASSLVPDNYGYTF.

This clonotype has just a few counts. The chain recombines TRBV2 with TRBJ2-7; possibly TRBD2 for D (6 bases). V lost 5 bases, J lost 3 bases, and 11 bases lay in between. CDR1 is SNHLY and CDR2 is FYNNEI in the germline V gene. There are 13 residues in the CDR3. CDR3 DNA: TGTGCCAGCAGTACCGGGGGAGACTACGAGCAGTACTTC. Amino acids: CASSTGGDYEQYF.

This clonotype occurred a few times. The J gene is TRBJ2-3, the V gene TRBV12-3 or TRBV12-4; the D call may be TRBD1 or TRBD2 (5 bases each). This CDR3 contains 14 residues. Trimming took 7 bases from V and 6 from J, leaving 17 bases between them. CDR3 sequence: CASNPEGPWDTQYF. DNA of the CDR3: TGTGCCAGCAATCCTGAGGGGCCTTGGGATACGCAGTATTTT.

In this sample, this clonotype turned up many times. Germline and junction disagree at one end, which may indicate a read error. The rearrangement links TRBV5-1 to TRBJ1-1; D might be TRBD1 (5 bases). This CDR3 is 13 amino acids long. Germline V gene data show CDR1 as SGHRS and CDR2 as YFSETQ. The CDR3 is CASSLTGNTEAFF. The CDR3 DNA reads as TGTGCCAGCAGCTTAACAGGGAACACTGAAGCTTTCTTT.

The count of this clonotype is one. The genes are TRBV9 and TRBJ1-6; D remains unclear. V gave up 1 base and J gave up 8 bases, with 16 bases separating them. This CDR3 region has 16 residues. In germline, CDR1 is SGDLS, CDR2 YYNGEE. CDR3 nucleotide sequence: TGTGCCAGCAGCGTATCGGGAGGCCCTATGGATTCACCCCTCCACTTT. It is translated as CASSVSGGPMDSPLHF. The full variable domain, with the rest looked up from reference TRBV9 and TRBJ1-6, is DSGVTQTPKHLITATGQRVTLRCSPRSGDLSVYWYQQSLDQGLQFLIQYYNGEERAKGNILERFSAQQFPDLHSELNLSSLELGDSALYFCASSVSGGPMDSPLHFGNGTRLTVT.

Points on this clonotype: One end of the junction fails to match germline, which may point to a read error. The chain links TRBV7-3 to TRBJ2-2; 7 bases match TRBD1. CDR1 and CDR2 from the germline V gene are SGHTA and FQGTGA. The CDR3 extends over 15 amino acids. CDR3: CASSLARGNSGELFF. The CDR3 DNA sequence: TGTGCCAGCAGCTTAGCCAGGGGGAACTCCGGGGAGCTGTTTTTT.

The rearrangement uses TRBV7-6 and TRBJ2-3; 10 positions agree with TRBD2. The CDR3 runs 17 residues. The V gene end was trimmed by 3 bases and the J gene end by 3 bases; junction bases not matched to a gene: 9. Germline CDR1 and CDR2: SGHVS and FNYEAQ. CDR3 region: CASSLTRPAGGTDTQYF. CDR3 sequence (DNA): TGTGCCAGCAGCTTGACCCGTCCAGCGGGAGGGACAGATACGCAGTATTTT. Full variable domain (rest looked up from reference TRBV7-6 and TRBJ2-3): GAGVSQSPRYKVTKRGQDVALRCDPISGHVSLYWYRQALGQGPEFLTYFNYEAQQDKSGLPNDRFSAERPEGSISTLTIQRTEQRDSAMYRCASSLTRPAGGTDTQYFGPGTRLTVL.

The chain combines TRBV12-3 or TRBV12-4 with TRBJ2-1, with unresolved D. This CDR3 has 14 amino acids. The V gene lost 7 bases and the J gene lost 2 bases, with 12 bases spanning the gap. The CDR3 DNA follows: TGTGCCAGCACCCCTGAGAGCCCCTACAATGAGCAGTTCTTC. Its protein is CASTPESPYNEQFF.

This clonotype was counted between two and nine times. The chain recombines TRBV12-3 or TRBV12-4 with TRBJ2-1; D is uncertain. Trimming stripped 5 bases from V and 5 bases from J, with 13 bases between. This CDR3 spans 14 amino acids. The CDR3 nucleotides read TGTGCCAGCAGTCGAAACCCAGACAACAATGAGCAGTTCTTC. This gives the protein CASSRNPDNNEQFF.

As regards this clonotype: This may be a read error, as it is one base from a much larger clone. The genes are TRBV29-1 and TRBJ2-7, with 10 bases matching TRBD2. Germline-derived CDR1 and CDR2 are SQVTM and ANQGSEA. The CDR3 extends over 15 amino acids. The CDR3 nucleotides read TGCAGCGCTCTATCTAGCGGGAGCTCCCCCTACGAGAAGTACTTC. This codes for CSALSSGSSPYEKYF.

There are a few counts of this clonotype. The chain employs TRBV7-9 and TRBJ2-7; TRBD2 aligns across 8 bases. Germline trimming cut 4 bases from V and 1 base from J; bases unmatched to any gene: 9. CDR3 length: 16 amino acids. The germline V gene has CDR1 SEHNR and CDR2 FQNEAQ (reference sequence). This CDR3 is CASSSTPGTRSYEQYF. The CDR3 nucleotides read TGTGCCAGCAGCTCAACACCCGGGACTAGGTCCTACGAGCAGTACTTC.

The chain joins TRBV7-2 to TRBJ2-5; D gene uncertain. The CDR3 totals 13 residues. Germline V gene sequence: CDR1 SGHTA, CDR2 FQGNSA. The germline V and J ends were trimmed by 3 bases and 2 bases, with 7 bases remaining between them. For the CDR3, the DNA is TGTGCCAGCAGCTTCACTCGACAAGAGACCCAGTACTTC. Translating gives CASSFTRQETQYF.

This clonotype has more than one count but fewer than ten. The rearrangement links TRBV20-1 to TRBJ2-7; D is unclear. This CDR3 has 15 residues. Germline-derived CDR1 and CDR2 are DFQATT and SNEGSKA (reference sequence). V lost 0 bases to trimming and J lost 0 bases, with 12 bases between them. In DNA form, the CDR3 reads TGCAGTGCTAGAGATCTAAGGTTGGACTCCTACGAGCAGTACTTC. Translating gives CSARDLRLDSYEQYF.

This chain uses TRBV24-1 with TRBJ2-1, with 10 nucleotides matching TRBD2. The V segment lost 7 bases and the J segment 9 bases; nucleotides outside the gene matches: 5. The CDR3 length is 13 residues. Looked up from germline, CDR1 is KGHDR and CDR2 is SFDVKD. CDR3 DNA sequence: TGTGCCACCAGGACCGGGACTAGCGTTGAGCAGTTCTTC. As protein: CATRTGTSVEQFF.